The rows below give T cell receptor beta chains drawn from one sample of a study of blood T cell repertoires in COVID-19. The assay was immunoSEQ multiplex PCR, and TCRdb's table has in-frame clones only and misses some. In the table there are approximately 240,000 clones, about four fifths of which are singletons. The specimen sequenced was peripheral blood. Receptors were obtained from a man aged 45-65 years with acute or convalescent COVID-19. The CDR3 runs from the conserved cysteine through the conserved F or W. The D gene is left open where the match is weak. Expanded clones get a size class; other rows say once, few or many, or leave the size out.

CASSFGTGNEQYF	TGTGCCAGCAGCTTCGGGACAGGGAACGAGCAGTACTTC	TRBD1	TRBV27	-	TRBJ2-7
CAISGVSLSYNEQFF	TGTGCCATCAGTGGAGTTTCCCTATCCTACAATGAGCAGTTCTTC	-	TRBV10-3	-	TRBJ2-1
CASSSGLAGGLWDTQYF	TGTGCCAGCAGCTCCGGACTAGCGGGAGGCCTCTGGGATACGCAGTATTTT	TRBD2	TRBV11-3	-	TRBJ2-3
CATSPGQTPYEQYF	TGTGCCACCAGTCCGGGACAGACACCCTACGAGCAGTACTTC	TRBD1	TRBV24-1	-	TRBJ2-7
CASSQDKSTDTQYF	TGTGCCAGCAGCCAAGACAAAAGCACAGATACGCAGTATTTT	-	TRBV3-1/TRBV3-2	-	TRBJ2-3
CASSRVSYEQYF	TGTGCCAGCTCGCGGGTCTCCTACGAGCAGTACTTC	-	TRBV28	once	TRBJ2-7
CASSAPGPYSPLHF	TGTGCCAGTAGCGCCCCAGGGCCCTACTCACCCCTCCACTTT	-	TRBV19	many	TRBJ1-6
CASSRTGWGEAFF	TGTGCCAGCAGCCGGACAGGATGGGGTGAAGCTTTCTTT	TRBD1	TRBV11-2	few	TRBJ1-1
CASRRQGAGYGYTF	TGTGCCAGCAGGAGACAGGGAGCAGGCTATGGCTACACCTTC	TRBD1	TRBV28	-	TRBJ1-2
CASSYRGFGTEAFF	TGTGCCAGCAGCTACAGGGGATTTGGCACTGAAGCTTTCTTT	TRBD1	TRBV6-6	-	TRBJ1-1
CASSDAGPYGEQFF	TGTGCCAGCAGTGATGCGGGACCCTATGGGGAGCAGTTCTTC	-	TRBV2	-	TRBJ2-1
CASSIAQAYEQYF	TGTGCCAGTAGTATAGCCCAGGCCTACGAGCAGTACTTC	-	TRBV19	-	TRBJ2-7
CASSLATAYEQYF	TGTGCCAGCAGCTTAGCAACAGCCTACGAGCAGTACTTC	-	TRBV7-8	-	TRBJ2-7
CASSEERDYEQYF	TGTGCCAGCAGTGAGGAGCGGGACTACGAGCAGTACTTC	TRBD2	TRBV6-1	-	TRBJ2-7
CASSPSGRRGQFF	TGTGCCAGCAGCCCGTCGGGTCGGAGAGGGCAGTTCTTC	-	TRBV7-3	few	TRBJ2-1
CASRSAGVEQFF	TGTGCCAGCAGGTCGGCGGGAGTTGAGCAGTTCTTC	TRBD2	TRBV5-4	-	TRBJ2-1
CASSLVGRAMNTEAFF	TGTGCCAGCAGCTTGGTGGGCAGGGCGATGAACACTGAAGCTTTCTTT	-	TRBV5-6	few	TRBJ1-1
CASSRDLIPSEAFF	TGTGCCAGCAGCCGGGATCTAATCCCCTCTGAAGCTTTCTTT	-	TRBV28	-	TRBJ1-1
CAISDGLYEQYF	TGTGCCATCAGTGACGGACTTTACGAGCAGTACTTC	-	TRBV10-3	-	TRBJ2-7
CAWSVIANTEAFF	TGTGCCTGGAGTGTTATAGCAAACACTGAAGCTTTCTTT	-	TRBV30	once	TRBJ1-1
CASSSWTSGDSYNEQFF	TGTGCCAGCAGCTCTTGGACTAGCGGGGACTCCTACAATGAGCAGTTCTTC	TRBD2	TRBV7-9	-	TRBJ2-1
CASSPLDLTTYEQYF	TGTGCCAGCTCACCCTTGGACTTAACAACCTACGAGCAGTACTTC	-	TRBV18	-	TRBJ2-7
CASSFSGTGNSPLHF	TGTGCCAGCAGCTTCTCCGGGACAGGGAATTCACCCCTCCACTTT	TRBD1	TRBV9	-	TRBJ1-6